This T cell receptor (beta chain) was recorded in a study of blood T cell repertoires in COVID-19. Overall study: The study drew acute and convalescent COVID-19 samples from the United States, Italy and Spain. T cells, B-cell-depleted T cells, or PBMCs provided the cDNA or gDNA that served as material.

Authors' processing steps: Using reference gene primer amplification, nucleated cell counts were estimated. Profiled with immunoSEQ multiplex PCR; TCRdb holds only in-frame clones, not every one. That table is the source of V, J and clone size, and D and trimming were worked out from the DNA. The top ten clones hold more than 1.4% of a sample with 200,000 to 250,000 clones, around 88% of them seen once. Deletions cut 6 bases from V and 2 bases from J, with 17 bases between. The CDR3 totals 15 residues. Per the germline V gene, CDR1 is MNHEY and CDR2 is SVGAGI. The sequencing sample was made of peripheral blood. The sequence was obtained from a man aged 18-30 years with active or convalescent COVID-19. The chain couples TRBV6-5 to TRBJ2-7; possible D gene TRBD1, 6 bases. DNA for the CDR3: TGTGCCAGCAGGGGAACCGGGACACTTCCCTACGAGCAGTACTTC. Translating gives CASRGTGTLPYEQYF.